The present T cell receptor beta chain was sequenced within a study of post-analysis software for immune sequencing data. Background on the study: Secondary progressive, relapsing-remitting and progressive-relapsing multiple sclerosis were among the included disease courses.

Presence of unique molecular identifiers characterized the TCR beta cDNA libraries. One entry per CDR3 protein, called by TCRdb with MiXCR from the PCR reads. The table includes around 710,000 distinct CDR3 sequences, approximately 44% detected once. Points on this clonotype: The antigen is undetermined.

Findings and caveats of the study: In patients, TRBV5-6, TRBV5-1 and TRBV20-1 belonged to roughly five TRBV segments found more frequently than in controls. Compared with controls, patients showed significantly lower normalized Chao1 diversity. By F measure, strong co-clustering occurred among samples prepared in the same batch.

CDR1 ENHRY and CDR2 SYGVKD come from the germline V gene. This CDR3 is 14 amino acids long. The trim removed 9 bases at V and 4 bases at J, leaving 7 bases unmatched. Sequencing was performed on blood. The receptor comes from a girl aged 5-17 years with multiple sclerosis. The chain recombines TRBV10-3 with TRBJ1-5; 9 bases map to TRBD1. CDR3 nucleotides: TGTGCCATACAGGGGGCCCGGGATAATCAGCCCCAGCATTTT. Its protein product is CAIQGARDNQPQHF.